The 8 T cell receptor beta chains listed next were all sequenced from one sample in a study of T cells after yellow fever vaccination. One entry per CDR3 protein, called by TCRdb with MiXCR from the 5' RACE reads. The sample contains about 340,000 distinct CDR3 sequences, 3% to 4.5% of which appear only once. The specimen was PBMCs, collected 5 days after the yellow fever booster vaccination. These receptors all stem from a man younger than 30 who received the YFV17D yellow fever vaccine.

This clonotype was seen at least ten times. This chain connects TRBV24-1 to TRBJ2-1; the D call may be TRBD1 or TRBD2 (5 bases each). Trimming took off 6 bases at V and 2 bases at J, with 10 bases between the two ends. This CDR3 contains 14 residues. In germline, CDR1 is KGHDR, CDR2 SFDVKD. The CDR3 bases are TGTGCCACCAGTCCGTGGGGACCCTACAATGAGCAGTTCTTC. Translating it yields CATSPWGPYNEQFF.

This clonotype was seen only a few times. This chain links TRBV12-3 or TRBV12-4 with TRBJ1-2; D is uncertain. The CDR3 loop spans 15 amino acids. Trimming stripped 3 bases from V and 4 bases from J, with 15 bases between. CDR3 protein: CASSFARLGSYGYTF. DNA of the CDR3: TGTGCCAGCAGTTTCGCCCGTCTCGGGTCCTATGGCTACACCTTC.

The chain recombines TRBV4-2 with TRBJ2-7; 8 positions agree with TRBD2. Germline-derived CDR1 and CDR2 are LGHNA and YNFKEQ. With 0 bases clipped from V and 6 bases from J, the junction kept 4 bases outside the gene matches. The CDR3 has 14 amino acids. The DNA of the CDR3 is TGTGCCAGCAGCCAAGATGTTCGGGGGGGCGAGCAGTACTTC. The encoded protein is CASSQDVRGGEQYF.

The sample holds many counts of this clonotype. The J gene is TRBJ2-2, the V gene TRBV5-4; 8 nucleotides line up with TRBD1. The CDR3 has 15 amino acids. With V trimmed by 3 bases and J by 7 bases, 8 bases remained unmatched. Germline V gene lookup returns CDR1 SGHNT and CDR2 YYREEE (reference sequence). The CDR3 sequence is CASSSWTGYSGELFF. For the CDR3, the DNA is TGTGCCAGCAGCTCCTGGACAGGGTACAGCGGGGAGCTGTTTTTT.

The rearrangement uses TRBV7-9 and TRBJ1-5; TRBD1 matches at 7 bases. Trimming cost V 0 bases and J 4 bases; bases outside gene matches: 3. There are 15 residues in the CDR3. The V gene's germline CDR1 is SEHNR and CDR2 FQNEAQ (reference sequence). The CDR3 DNA follows: TGTGCCAGCAGCTTAGCGGGGACAGATAATCAGCCCCAGCATTTT. Translating gives CASSLAGTDNQPQHF.

This clonotype was seen only a few times. V gene TRBV9 combines with J gene TRBJ1-1; D is perhaps TRBD1 (6 bases). Per the germline V gene, CDR1 is SGDLS and CDR2 is YYNGEE. CDR3 size: 14 residues. V dropped 2 bases and J dropped 2 bases, with 10 bases sitting between them. As DNA, the CDR3 is TGTGCCAGCAGCGTGACAGGCTTTAACACTGAAGCTTTCTTT. This sequence encodes CASSVTGFNTEAFF.

The chain links TRBV28 to TRBJ2-2; tentative D call: TRBD1 (6 bases). CDR1 and CDR2 (germline): MDHEN, SYDVKM. Trimming took off 7 bases at V and 6 bases at J, with 18 bases between the two ends. The CDR3 is made up of 15 amino acids. The chain's CDR3 is CASTSPGTPAGELFF. The CDR3 DNA sequence: TGTGCCAGCACCAGCCCCGGGACACCTGCCGGGGAGCTGTTTTTT.

V usage is TRBV5-1 and J usage is TRBJ1-2; TRBD1 is a possible D gene (6 bases). Trimming stripped 4 bases from V and 3 bases from J, with 13 bases between. Germline V gene sequence: CDR1 SGHRS, CDR2 YFSETQ. The CDR3 is 14 residues long. The CDR3: CASSRAGVDYGYTF. CDR3 nucleotide sequence: TGCGCCAGCAGCCGGGCAGGGGTCGACTATGGCTACACCTTC.